This TCR beta chain comes out of a study of response to subunit inactivated influenza vaccine. In TCRdb, the RT-PCR reads were re-called with MiXCR into one record per CDR3 protein. This table has over 400,000 distinct CDR3 sequences, 10% to 11% appearing once. CDR1 is MDHEN and CDR2 is SYDVKM in the germline V gene. Trimming took 11 bases from V and 4 from J, leaving 15 bases between them. The CDR3 totals 12 residues. The sample in question was PBMCs from blood, obtained 45 days after vaccination. This chain links TRBV28 with TRBJ2-7, with D possibly TRBD1 on 6 matching bases. This clonotype originated in a man in his fifties who received an inactivated influenza vaccine. The CDR3 is CAGGRTGYEQYF. CDR3 bases: TGTGCCGGGGGCAGGACGGGTTACGAGCAGTACTTC.